The 27 T cell receptor beta chains below were found in one sample sequenced in a study of blood T cell repertoires in COVID-19. This table comes from immunoSEQ multiplex PCR, and its TCRdb copy is limited to in-frame clones, with some not included. In the table there are fewer than 200,000 clones, around 83% of which are singletons. Sequenced input: PBMCs or T cells enriched from blood (not recorded which). These receptor sequences come from a woman between 50 and 59 years old in a cohort exposed to, infected with or recovered from COVID-19 (not recorded which).

The chain employs TRBV19 and TRBJ2-5; 12 bases map to TRBD2. The CDR3 has 16 residues. Germline V gene lookup returns CDR1 LNHDA and CDR2 SQIVND (reference sequence). V gave up 3 bases and J gave up 1 base; unmatched junction bases: 3. The CDR3 sequence: CASSIWTSGVQETQYF. CDR3 coding DNA: TGTGCCAGTAGTATTTGGACTAGCGGGGTCCAAGAGACCCAGTACTTC.

The V call is TRBV4-2, the J call TRBJ2-3; 9 bases align to TRBD2. This CDR3 spans 16 amino acids. J lost 5 bases, V lost 4 bases, and 10 bases had no gene match. The germline V gene encodes CDR1 LGHNA and CDR2 YNFKEQ. Here the CDR3 reads CASSRDAGGPKDTQYF. Here the CDR3 DNA reads TGTGCCAGCAGCCGGGACGCGGGGGGGCCGAAAGATACGCAGTATTTT.

This clone was seen just once. The chain combines TRBV18 with TRBJ1-5; D is uncertain. The ends were cut back, 5 bases at V and 4 bases at J, with 9 bases in the middle. CDR1 is KGHSH and CDR2 is LQKENI in the germline V gene. This CDR3 contains 13 residues. This chain's CDR3 is CASSVGENQPQHF. CDR3 nucleotide sequence: TGTGCCAGCTCAGTTGGAGAAAATCAGCCCCAGCATTTT.

The V call is TRBV2, the J call TRBJ2-5; 7 positions agree with TRBD2. The V segment lost 1 base and the J segment 4 bases; nucleotides outside the gene matches: 6. Germline V gene sequence: CDR1 SNHLY, CDR2 FYNNEI. The CDR3 length is 15 residues. The CDR3 protein is CASSEVAGAGETQYF. CDR3 bases: TGTGCCAGCAGTGAAGTTGCGGGAGCGGGAGAGACCCAGTACTTC.

This clone was detected only once. The V and J genes are TRBV9 and TRBJ2-3; 10 positions agree with TRBD2. The CDR3 is made up of 17 amino acids. Germline V CDR1 and CDR2: SGDLS, YYNGEE. V lost 0 bases and J lost 4; bases outside the gene matches: 8. Written as DNA, the CDR3 is TGTGCCAGCAGCGTAGCTCCAGCGGGAGGGGAACCAGATACGCAGTATTTT. Translated, it gives CASSVAPAGGEPDTQYF.

The V and J genes are TRBV7-6 and TRBJ2-1, with D possibly being TRBD1 (6 bases). V lost 1 base to trimming and J lost 6 bases, with 7 bases between them. The CDR3 loop spans 13 amino acids. Germline-derived CDR1 and CDR2 are SGHVS and FNYEAQ. CDR3 bases: TGTGCCAGCAGCTTAGGACAGGCCAATGAGCAGTTCTTC. Its protein is CASSLGQANEQFF.

V is TRBV5-5 and J is TRBJ1-3, with D unresolved. In germline, CDR1 is SGHKS, CDR2 YYEKEE (reference sequence). The CDR3 has 14 residues. Trimming removed 3 bases at V and 0 bases at J, with 7 bases between. Here the CDR3 reads CASSSPISGNTIYF. CDR3 coding DNA: TGTGCCAGCAGCTCCCCAATCTCTGGAAACACCATATATTTT.

This chain connects TRBV9 to TRBJ1-5; the D is unclear. V shed 2 bases and J shed 5 bases, with 8 bases lying between them. The CDR3 extends over 13 amino acids. The V gene's germline CDR1 is SGDLS and CDR2 YYNGEE. The CDR3 spells CASSVQVDQPQHF. The DNA of the CDR3 is TGTGCCAGCAGCGTTCAGGTTGATCAGCCCCAGCATTTT.

This clone came up once. The CDR3: CASSGILEAFF. The CDR3 DNA follows: TGTGCCAGCAGTGGTATACTTGAAGCTTTCTTT. V gene TRBV2 combines with J gene TRBJ1-1, with D hard to call. In germline, CDR1 is SNHLY, CDR2 FYNNEI. This CDR3 region has 11 residues. Trimming removed 4 bases at V and 7 bases at J, with 7 bases between.

The genes are TRBV6-5 and TRBJ2-7, with a weak D call TRBD1 (5 bases). Germline loops: CDR1 MNHEY, CDR2 SVGAGI. The germline V and J ends were trimmed by 6 bases and 3 bases, with 12 bases remaining between them. The CDR3 has 13 residues. The CDR3 DNA sequence: TGTGCCAGCAGCCCCCCAGGGTACTACGAGCAGTACTTC. It translates to CASSPPGYYEQYF.

V usage is TRBV7-3 and J usage is TRBJ2-1; D may be TRBD1 (6 bases). Germline assignment: CDR1 SGHTA and CDR2 FQGTGA. The CDR3 has 13 residues. V lost 5 bases and J 4 bases, leaving 9 bases between the germline ends. Written as DNA, the CDR3 is TGTGCCAGCAGCCAGGACAGTTACAATGAGCAGTTCTTC. Protein: CASSQDSYNEQFF.

The chain carries TRBV11-2 and TRBJ1-5; D gene unclear. Germline CDR1 reads SGHAT; CDR2 reads FQNNGV. V was cut by 0 bases and J by 8 bases, with 14 bases left in between. The CDR3 has 15 residues. As DNA, the CDR3 is TGTGCCAGCAGCTTAGATTATGGGTTCAGCGAGCCCCAGCATTTT. Its protein is CASSLDYGFSEPQHF.

The J gene is TRBJ1-2, the V gene TRBV7-6; TRBD1 agrees at 9 bases. The CDR3 loop spans 18 amino acids. Germline CDR1 reads SGHVS; CDR2 reads FNYEAQ. After removal of 0 bases from V and 4 bases from J, the junction contained 12 bases not matched to a gene. The CDR3 is CASSLAPFSGQGGYGYTF. In DNA, the CDR3 is TGTGCCAGCAGCTTAGCGCCTTTCTCGGGACAGGGTGGCTATGGCTACACCTTC.

The V gene is TRBV19, the J gene TRBJ2-4; TRBD2 is a possible D gene (5 bases). CDR1 LNHDA and CDR2 SQIVND come from the germline V gene (reference sequence). Trimming removed 5 bases from V and 11 bases from J, with 19 bases in between. The CDR3 has 14 residues. CDR3 coding DNA: TGTGCCAGTAGTGAGACTTGGACTGGAAGTTTTCAGTACTTC. Translation gives CASSETWTGSFQYF.

CDR3 amino acids: CASSTDRAGNTIYF. As DNA, the CDR3 is TGTGCCAGCAGTACGGACAGGGCTGGAAACACCATATATTTT. This chain links TRBV6-2 or TRBV6-3 with TRBJ1-3; 8 bases agree with TRBD1. The CDR3 runs to 14 residues. Germline V CDR1 and CDR2: MNHEY, SVGEGT. V shed 5 bases and J 2 bases; nucleotides not matched to a gene: 2.

This clone was observed a few times. The J gene is TRBJ2-7, the V gene TRBV10-3; TRBD1 matches at 7 bases. Germline V gene data show CDR1 as ENHRY and CDR2 as SYGVKD. V lost 3 bases and J lost 3; bases outside the gene matches: 8. The CDR3 runs 15 residues. The CDR3 nucleotides are TGTGCCATCAGTGACGGGACAGTTACTATCTACGAGCAGTACTTC. This encodes CAISDGTVTIYEQYF.

This chain connects TRBV7-8 to TRBJ2-7; TRBD1 agrees at 7 bases. V lost 5 bases, J lost 2 bases, and 12 bases stayed unmatched. From germline, CDR1 is SGHVS and CDR2 FQNEAQ. The length of the CDR3 is 16 residues. Here the CDR3 reads CASSHTVRDRAYEQYF. The DNA of the CDR3 is TGTGCCAGCAGCCACACGGTCCGGGACAGAGCCTACGAGCAGTACTTC.

This clone was found a few times. The J gene is TRBJ2-2, the V gene TRBV27, with D perhaps TRBD2 (6 bases). The V and J ends lost 3 bases and 3 bases respectively, with 11 bases between them. The CDR3 loop spans 15 amino acids. CDR1 is MNHEY, CDR2 SMNVEV, per germline (reference sequence). This CDR3 reads CASSFGGAYTGELFF. CDR3 DNA sequence: TGTGCCAGCAGTTTCGGCGGGGCCTACACCGGGGAGCTGTTTTTT.

This chain joins TRBV3-1 (or the pseudogene TRBV3-2) and TRBJ1-2; D remains ambiguous. V lost 4 bases to trimming and J lost 4 bases, with 19 bases between them. Per the germline V gene, CDR1 is LGHDT and CDR2 is YNNKEL (reference sequence). The CDR3 sequence is 16 residues long. The CDR3 is CASSRVTGSSGYGYTF. The CDR3 DNA follows: TGTGCCAGCAGCCGAGTCACCGGGTCAAGCGGCTATGGCTACACCTTC.

The chain carries TRBV28 and TRBJ1-2; 10 bases are shared with TRBD1. The trim removed 2 bases at V and 6 bases at J, leaving 12 bases unmatched. This CDR3 comprises 17 residues. In germline, CDR1 is MDHEN, CDR2 SYDVKM. The CDR3 sequence: CASSLGVQGQGRDGYTF. In DNA form, the CDR3 reads TGTGCCAGCAGTTTAGGGGTACAGGGACAGGGGAGGGATGGCTACACCTTC.

This clone has a handful of counts. The rearrangement joins TRBV18 to TRBJ1-3; D may be TRBD1 (6 bases). This CDR3 is 14 amino acids long. V lost 4 bases to trimming and J lost 4 bases, with 11 bases between them. Per germline, CDR1 KGHSH and CDR2 LQKENI. The CDR3 nucleotides read TGTGCCAGCTCACAACAGGGTTCGGGAAACACCATATATTTT. It encodes CASSQQGSGNTIYF.

The V gene is TRBV12-3 or TRBV12-4, the J gene TRBJ2-1; 8 bases agree with TRBD2. The CDR3 covers 13 residues. Trimming cost V 1 base and J 16 bases; bases outside gene matches: 9. The CDR3 DNA reads TGTGCCAGCAGTTTAGGTCTAGCGGGTGCTACTTTCTTC. Translation: CASSLGLAGATFF.

This chain connects TRBV21-1 to TRBJ2-7; the DNA was not compared with TRBD1, the D call given in the table. TRBV21-1 is deemed a pseudogene. The CDR3 has 16 amino acids. The CDR3 nucleotides read TGTGCCAGCAGCAAAAAACCTCAGGGGGCATCCTACGAGCAGTACTTC. Translation gives CASSKKPQGASYEQYF.

V and J are TRBV7-2 and TRBJ2-7; 7 nucleotides agree with TRBD2. The CDR3 extends over 14 amino acids. The V gene's germline CDR1 is SGHTA and CDR2 FQGNSA. V gave up 1 base and J gave up 7 bases; unmatched junction bases: 7. In DNA, the CDR3 is TGTGCCAGCAGCTTAGAGGGCGGGGGACGGGAGCAGTACTTC. It yields the protein CASSLEGGGREQYF. The full variable domain, with the rest looked up from reference TRBV7-2 and TRBJ2-7, is GAGVSQSPSNKVTEKGKDVELRCDPISGHTALYWYRQSLGQGLEFLIYFQGNSAPDKSGLPSDRFSAERTGGSVSTLTIQRTQQEDSAVYLCASSLEGGGREQYFGPGTRLTVT.

This rearrangement joins TRBV6-4 to TRBJ2-1, with 7 nucleotides matching TRBD1. The junction had 2 bases not matched to a gene; V was cut back by 4 bases and J by 5 bases. Looked up from germline, CDR1 is MRHNA and CDR2 is SNTAGT. This CDR3 contains 13 residues. The CDR3 spells CASSVDRDNEQFF. DNA for the CDR3: TGTGCCAGCAGTGTAGACAGGGACAATGAGCAGTTCTTC.

The V gene is TRBV28, the J gene TRBJ2-7; D possibly corresponds to TRBD1 (6 bases). V dropped 8 bases and J dropped 3 bases, with 11 bases sitting between them. The CDR3 covers 12 residues. The germline CDR1 and CDR2 sequences are MDHEN and SYDVKM. CDR3 nucleotide sequence: TGTGCCAGCCTCAAGGACAGCTACGAGCAGTACTTC. It specifies CASLKDSYEQYF. The variable domain in full, with the rest retrieved from reference TRBV28 and TRBJ2-7, is DVKVTQSSRYLVKRTGEKVFLECVQDMDHENMFWYRQDPGLGLRLIYFSYDVKMKEKGDIPEGYSVSREKKERFSLILESASTNQTSMYLCASLKDSYEQYFGPGTRLTVT.

The V and J genes are TRBV11-1 and TRBJ2-2, with 7 bases identical to TRBD1. J lost 6 bases, V lost 8 bases, and 6 bases had no gene match. The CDR3 totals 13 residues. Germline lookup yields CDR1 SGHAT and CDR2 FQDESV (reference sequence). Here the CDR3 DNA reads TGTGCCAGCGGGCGACAGGGTTCCGGGGAGCTGTTTTTT. Amino acids: CASGRQGSGELFF. The variable domain in full, completed from reference TRBV11-1 and TRBJ2-2, reads EAEVAQSPRYKITEKSQAVAFWCDPISGHATLYWYRQILGQGPELLVQFQDESVVDDSQLPKDRFSAERLKGVDSTLKIQPAELGDSAMYLCASGRQGSGELFFGEGSRLTVL.